The T cell receptor (beta chain) under discussion was sequenced for a study of cytomegalovirus exposure and HLA in healthy donors. General observations from the study: Rare TCR sequences predominated, though certain public TCRs were found in many donors.

The primer mix had 60 Vbeta and 13 Jbeta primers. Data came from immunoSEQ multiplex PCR; TCRdb stores just in-frame clones and leaves some out. The table records about 200,000 clones, 65% to 80% of them present only once. Germline assignment: CDR1 SGDLS and CDR2 YYNGEE. CDR3 length equals 16 residues. After removal of 1 base from V and 0 bases from J, the junction contained 5 bases not matched to a gene. As for this clone: Antigen specificity is unknown.

The receptor was isolated from a middle-aged man in good health and CMV-seronegative. The rearrangement links TRBV9 to TRBJ1-1, with 8 bases matching TRBD1. The sample was PBMCs. As DNA, the CDR3 is TGTGCCAGCAGCGTACAGGGGGCTGCTCTGAACACTGAAGCTTTCTTT. Amino acids: CASSVQGAALNTEAFF. The complete variable domain, with remaining parts taken from reference TRBV9 and TRBJ1-1, reads DSGVTQTPKHLITATGQRVTLRCSPRSGDLSVYWYQQSLDQGLQFLIQYYNGEERAKGNILERFSAQQFPDLHSELNLSSLELGDSALYFCASSVQGAALNTEAFFGQGTRLTVV.